These 20 T cell receptor beta chains were all obtained from the same sample, sequenced in a study of blood T cell repertoires in COVID-19. Profiled with immunoSEQ multiplex PCR; TCRdb holds only in-frame clones, not every one. This table has more than 85,000 clones, 85% to 90% appearing once. Sequencing used peripheral blood. These receptors were collected from a man aged 50-59 years with active or convalescent COVID-19.

This chain uses TRBV5-4 with TRBJ2-1; possibly TRBD1 for D (6 bases). The CDR3 contains 13 residues. V lost 4 bases to trimming and J lost 7 bases, with 12 bases between them. Germline V CDR1 and CDR2: SGHNT, YYREEE (reference sequence). The CDR3 is CASSIWTVNEQFF. CDR3 in DNA: TGTGCCAGCAGCATATGGACAGTAAATGAGCAGTTCTTC. Full variable domain (remainder filled in from reference TRBV5-4 and TRBJ2-1): ETGVTQSPTHLIKTRGQQVTLRCSSQSGHNTVSWYQQALGQGPQFIFQYYREEENGRGNFPPRFSGLQFPNYSSELNVNALELDDSALYLCASSIWTVNEQFFGPGTRLTVL.

The chain recombines TRBV9 with TRBJ1-4, with D possibly matching TRBD1 (5 bases). The germline CDR1 and CDR2 sequences are SGDLS and YYNGEE. This CDR3 is built from 16 residues. Trimming cost V 2 bases and J 0 bases, with 11 bases left between them. CDR3 loop: CASSVGGVATNEKLFF. CDR3 nucleotides: TGTGCCAGCAGCGTCGGAGGGGTGGCAACTAATGAAAAACTGTTTTTT.

The chain joins TRBV3-1 (or the pseudogene TRBV3-2) to TRBJ1-4, with TRBD1 identical over 7 bases. The CDR3 extends over 15 amino acids. Germline CDR1 reads LGHDT; CDR2 reads YNNKEL (reference sequence). The J segment lost 8 bases and the V segment lost 4 bases, leaving 10 bases of the junction unmatched. CDR3 DNA sequence: TGTGCCAGCAGCCTCCCGGCAGTCAGGGGGGAAAAACTGTTTTTT. It specifies CASSLPAVRGEKLFF.

This chain joins TRBV18 and TRBJ2-1; 10 nucleotides line up with TRBD1. Trimming cost V 4 bases and J 9 bases; bases outside gene matches: 6. This CDR3 has 14 residues. Germline V gives CDR1 KGHSH, CDR2 LQKENI. CDR3 nucleotides: TGTGCCAGCTCACGGGACAGGGGAGTCGGTGAGCAGTTCTTC. Amino acid sequence: CASSRDRGVGEQFF.

This clone was seen only once. This chain uses TRBV11-2 with TRBJ2-6; D may be TRBD1 (5 bases). This CDR3 has 17 amino acids. V dropped 1 base and J dropped 2 bases, with 12 bases sitting between them. Germline assignment: CDR1 SGHAT and CDR2 FQNNGV. The CDR3 region has the DNA TGTGCCAGCAGCTTAGTACAGGTTCGGGCTGGGGCCAACGTCCTGACTTTC. It specifies CASSLVQVRAGANVLTF. The complete variable domain, with remaining parts taken from reference TRBV11-2 and TRBJ2-6, reads EAGVAQSPRYKIIEKRQSVAFWCNPISGHATLYWYQQILGQGPKLLIQFQNNGVVDDSQLPKDRFSAERLKGVDSTLKIQPAKLEDSAVYLCASSLVQVRAGANVLTFGAGSRLTVL.

This clone has a handful of counts. V is TRBV6-5 and J is TRBJ1-1; D not certain. Germline CDR1 is MNHEY and CDR2 is SVGAGI. The CDR3 runs 13 residues. With 4 bases removed from V and 5 bases from J, the gap between germline ends came to 11 bases. As DNA, the CDR3 is TGTGCCAGCAGTTGGGAGGGTCGGACTGAAGCTTTCTTT. Translating it yields CASSWEGRTEAFF.

The genes are TRBV29-1 and TRBJ1-2; D is unclear. This CDR3 comprises 12 residues. From germline, CDR1 is SQVTM and CDR2 ANQGSEA. V was clipped by 5 bases and J by 3 bases, with 10 bases between them. CDR3 DNA sequence: TGCAGCGTTTCGAACGGAGACTATGGCTACACCTTC. It codes for CSVSNGDYGYTF.

The V and J genes are TRBV2 and TRBJ1-2; TRBD1 matches at 8 bases. The CDR3 has 14 residues. The germline V gene has CDR1 SNHLY and CDR2 FYNNEI. Trimming removed 1 base from V and 6 bases from J; junction bases left unmatched: 4. CDR3 in DNA: TGTGCCAGCAGTGAAGGACAGGGGAAACATGGCTACACCTTC. Translating it yields CASSEGQGKHGYTF. The whole variable domain, remainder taken from reference TRBV2 and TRBJ1-2, is EPEVTQTPSHQVTQMGQEVILRCVPISNHLYFYWYRQILGQKVEFLVSFYNNEISEKSEIFDDQFSVERPDGSNFTLKIRSTKLEDSAMYFCASSEGQGKHGYTFGSGTRLTVV.

The chain has TRBV30 and TRBJ1-6; the D gene is possibly TRBD1 (6 bases). The V gene lost 4 bases and the J gene lost 6 bases, with 16 bases spanning the gap. The germline gives CDR1 GTSNPN, CDR2 SVGIG (reference sequence). There are 15 residues in the CDR3. The CDR3 spells CAWKQGRLINSPLHF. The CDR3 region has the DNA TGTGCCTGGAAACAGGGACGGCTCATTAATTCACCCCTCCACTTT.

V gene TRBV29-1 combines with J gene TRBJ2-7; tentative D call: TRBD1 (5 bases). The CDR3 is made up of 14 amino acids. Germline lookup yields CDR1 SQVTM and CDR2 ANQGSEA. V was pared by 2 bases and J by 5 bases, with 16 bases between. CDR3 nucleotide sequence: TGCAGCGTTGAAAGGTTACAGGATGGCCACGAGCAGTACGTC. Translated: CSVERLQDGHEQYV.

This clone was found a few times. The DNA of the CDR3 is TGTGCCAGCAGCCCCTCCGGACAGACCTACGAGCAGTACTTC. Amino acid sequence: CASSPSGQTYEQYF. This chain connects TRBV7-7 to TRBJ2-7; the D gene is possibly TRBD1 (6 bases). CDR3 length: 14 amino acids. Between the trimmed V and J ends, which lost 5 bases and 2 bases, there was a span of 13 bases. Germline V gene sequence: CDR1 SSHAT, CDR2 FNYEAQ (reference sequence).

The chain joins TRBV2 to TRBJ2-7; D possibly corresponds to TRBD1 (6 bases). The germline gives CDR1 SNHLY, CDR2 FYNNEI. V was pared by 4 bases and J by 7 bases, with 17 bases between. This CDR3 region has 14 residues. CDR3 coding DNA: TGTGCCAGCAGTGCCCCTAGGGGGTGGGGGGAGCAGTACGTC. Encoded protein: CASSAPRGWGEQYV.

The chain joins TRBV7-2 to TRBJ1-5; 8 positions agree with TRBD1. The CDR3 runs to 15 residues. Germline V gene lookup returns CDR1 SGHTA and CDR2 FQGNSA. V was pared by 5 bases and J by 6 bases, with 9 bases of the junction left unmatched. In nucleotides, the CDR3 is TGTGCCAGCAGCCCCGGACAGGGAAGAGGTCAGCCCCAGCATTTT. This sequence encodes CASSPGQGRGQPQHF.

V gene TRBV7-9 combines with J gene TRBJ2-7; TRBD1 aligns across 8 bases. V trimming: 5 bases; J trimming: 2 bases; junction bases outside the gene matches: 11. The CDR3 loop spans 16 amino acids. Germline V gene lookup returns CDR1 SEHNR and CDR2 FQNEAQ (reference sequence). The CDR3 region is CASSPMGQAPPYEQYV. CDR3 coding DNA: TGTGCCAGCAGCCCAATGGGACAGGCCCCACCCTACGAGCAGTACGTC.

The chain uses TRBV5-1 and TRBJ2-3; D ambiguous. Germline V gene sequence: CDR1 SGHRS, CDR2 YFSETQ. This CDR3 spans 15 amino acids. V lost 2 bases and J lost 0, with 10 bases in between. CDR3 protein: CASSFRTASTDTQYF. CDR3 in DNA: TGCGCCAGCAGCTTCAGAACAGCTAGCACAGATACGCAGTATTTT.

V is TRBV27 and J is TRBJ2-7, with 7 bases lining up with TRBD2. The V gene's germline CDR1 is MNHEY and CDR2 SMNVEV (reference sequence). V shed 5 bases, J shed 1 base, and the junction held 8 bases outside the gene matches. The CDR3 consists of 15 residues. CDR3 loop: CASSPDWGGSYEQYF. CDR3 sequence (DNA): TGTGCCAGCAGTCCCGATTGGGGGGGTTCCTACGAGCAGTACTTC.

This chain links TRBV11-2 with TRBJ1-6; 7 positions match TRBD1. The CDR3 extends over 16 amino acids. In germline, CDR1 is SGHAT, CDR2 FQNNGV. Losses at the gene ends were 3 bases for V and 5 bases for J; bases not matched to a gene: 7. The CDR3 bases are TGTGCCAGCAGCTTTACCCGGGACAGTAATAATTCACCCCTCCACTTT. Its protein is CASSFTRDSNNSPLHF.

The gene calls are TRBV20-1 and TRBJ2-1; TRBD2 matches 9 bases. CDR1 is DFQATT and CDR2 is SNEGSKA in the germline V gene (reference sequence). The V segment lost 3 bases and the J segment 8 bases; nucleotides outside the gene matches: 8. The CDR3 is 14 amino acids. The CDR3: CSASRAGGPDEQFF. The CDR3 DNA follows: TGCAGTGCTAGTAGGGCGGGGGGGCCAGATGAGCAGTTCTTC.

The CDR3 reads CASSPDSANTGELFF. For the CDR3, the DNA is TGTGCCAGCAGCCCGGACAGCGCGAACACCGGGGAGCTGTTTTTT. The chain is built from TRBV3-1 (or the pseudogene TRBV3-2) and TRBJ2-2; weak D call: TRBD1 (6 bases). Germline CDR1 LGHDT, CDR2 YNNKEL (reference sequence). The CDR3 runs to 15 residues. Trimming took 4 bases from V and 0 from J, leaving 9 bases between them.

The chain recombines TRBV6-1 with TRBJ1-1; D unresolved. The CDR3 is made up of 13 amino acids. The V gene lost 2 bases and the J gene lost 1 base, with 5 bases spanning the gap. The germline CDR1 and CDR2 sequences are MNHNS and SASEGT. CDR3 sequence: CASSERGNTEAFF. Here the CDR3 DNA reads TGTGCCAGCAGTGAACGGGGGAACACTGAAGCTTTCTTT.